Following are 10 T cell receptor beta chains from one sample sequenced in a study of tissue T cells after allogeneic stem cell transplantation. Some clones are missing from TCRdb's copy, which holds only in-frame ones; the method was immunoSEQ multiplex PCR. This table has some 1,100 clones, around three fifths appearing once. Enrolled prospectively were adult allogeneic hematopoietic cell transplant recipients whose graft-versus-host disease was steroid-refractory. Sequenced material: stomach tissue, taken at autopsy. These receptors all stem from an older male patient with steroid-refractory graft-versus-host disease after an allogeneic stem cell transplant. Part of the T cells may come from the graft donor.

For this clone: A junction boundary mismatches the germline segment, possibly from a read error. V and J are TRBV7-9 and TRBJ1-4; a possible D gene is TRBD1 (6 bases). Germline V lookup: CDR1 SEHNR, CDR2 FQNEAQ (reference sequence). The CDR3 consists of 12 residues. Here the CDR3 DNA reads TGTGCCAGCAGCAACAATCTACAGGGAAGGGTTTTT. It translates to CASSNNLQGRVF.

V and J are TRBV6-2 or TRBV6-3 and TRBJ1-1, with a tentative D call TRBD1 (5 bases). The V gene lost 0 bases and the J gene lost 1 base, with 12 bases spanning the gap. Germline V gene lookup returns CDR1 MNHEY and CDR2 SVGEGT. The CDR3 is made up of 16 amino acids. Here the CDR3 reads CASSYSDLRGNTEAFF. The CDR3 DNA is TGTGCCAGCAGTTACTCGGACCTGAGGGGGAACACTGAAGCTTTCTTT.

This clone was detected only a few times. This specimen includes other DNA sequences encoding the same CDR3. This chain links TRBV15 with TRBJ2-2; D might be TRBD1 (5 bases). V was cut by 1 base and J by 5 bases, with 5 bases left in between. Germline assignment: CDR1 LNHNV and CDR2 YYDKDF (reference sequence). The CDR3 length is 13 residues. The CDR3, as DNA: TGTGCCACCAGCAGAGCAGGGACCGGGGAGCTGTTTTTT. This translates into CATSRAGTGELFF.

This chain connects TRBV5-5 to TRBJ2-1, with TRBD1 matching 10 bases. V dropped 1 base and J dropped 4; count of bases not matched to a gene: 8. CDR1 and CDR2 (germline): SGHKS, YYEKEE (reference sequence). The CDR3 sequence is 17 residues long. The CDR3 sequence: CASSLYWGQGSYNEQFF. The CDR3 DNA sequence: TGTGCCAGCAGCTTGTATTGGGGACAGGGGTCGTACAATGAGCAGTTCTTC.

This clone was observed a few times. This chain uses TRBV5-5 with TRBJ2-7; perhaps D is TRBD1 or TRBD2 (5 bases each). Germline V gene data show CDR1 as SGHKS and CDR2 as YYEKEE (reference sequence). V lost 5 bases and J 7 bases, leaving 13 bases between the germline ends. The CDR3 totals 12 residues. The CDR3 bases are TGTGCCAGCAGTTCCTTGGGGGTTGAGCAGTACTTC. It translates to CASSSLGVEQYF.

This rearrangement joins TRBV24-1 to TRBJ1-5; D ambiguous. Germline lookup yields CDR1 KGHDR and CDR2 SFDVKD. Trimming cost V 5 bases and J 4 bases, with 8 bases left between them. This CDR3 region has 13 residues. The CDR3 DNA is TGTGCCACCAGTGGTATGTATAATCAGCCCCAGCATTTT. This sequence encodes CATSGMYNQPQHF.

This sequence joins TRBV4-3 and TRBJ2-7; D may be TRBD1 or TRBD2 (6 bases each). Germline-derived CDR1 and CDR2 are LGHNA and YSLEER. This CDR3 region has 15 residues. The ends were cut back, 4 bases at V and 4 bases at J, with 17 bases in the middle. This CDR3 reads CASSLKGGGYYEQYF. The CDR3 nucleotides are TGCGCCAGCAGCCTGAAGGGGGGCGGTTATTACGAGCAGTACTTC.

Here the CDR3 reads CASRDTTMGETQYF. CDR3 in DNA: TGTGCCAGCCGGGACACCACTATGGGAGAGACCCAGTACTTC. The rearrangement joins TRBV19 to TRBJ2-5, with D possibly matching TRBD1 (6 bases). The CDR3 runs 14 residues. Trimming shortened V by 9 bases and J by 4 bases, and 18 bases separated the two germline ends. Germline CDR1 and CDR2: LNHDA and SQIVND (reference sequence).

This chain links TRBV7-2 with TRBJ1-1, with D possibly being TRBD1 (5 bases). The CDR3 contains 16 residues. Germline CDR1 and CDR2: SGHTA and FQGNSA. Deletions cut 0 bases from V and 2 bases from J, with 13 bases between. CDR3: CASSLAGLGVNTEAFF. The CDR3 DNA sequence: TGTGCCAGCAGCTTAGCGGGTCTAGGGGTAAACACTGAAGCTTTCTTT.

This chain links TRBV5-6 with TRBJ1-2; tentative D call: TRBD1 (5 bases). The CDR3 has 12 residues. Between the trimmed V and J ends, which lost 1 base and 8 bases, there was a span of 9 bases. Germline CDR1 reads SGHDT; CDR2 reads YYEEEE. The CDR3 spells CASSLTRDGYTF. Written as DNA, the CDR3 is TGTGCCAGCAGCTTGACCCGGGACGGCTACACCTTC.